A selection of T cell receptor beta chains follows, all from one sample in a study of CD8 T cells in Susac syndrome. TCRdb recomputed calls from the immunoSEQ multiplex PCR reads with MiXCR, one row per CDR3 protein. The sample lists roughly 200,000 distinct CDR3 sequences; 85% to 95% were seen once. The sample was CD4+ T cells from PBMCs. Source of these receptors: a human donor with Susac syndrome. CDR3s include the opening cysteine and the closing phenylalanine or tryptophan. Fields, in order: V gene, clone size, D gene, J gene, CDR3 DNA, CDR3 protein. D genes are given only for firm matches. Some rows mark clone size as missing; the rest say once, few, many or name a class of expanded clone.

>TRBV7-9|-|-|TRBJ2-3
TGTGCCAGCAGACCCCGGGCAGGGATCACAGATACGCAGTATTTT
CASRPRAGITDTQYF
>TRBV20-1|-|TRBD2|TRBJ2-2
TGCAGTGCAAGGACTAGCGGGGGGGATAGGACCGGGGAGCTGTTTTTT
CSARTSGGDRTGELFF
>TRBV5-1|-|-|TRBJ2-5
TGCGCCAGCTGCTTCGGTCTGGAATCGGAGACCCAGTACTTC
CASCFGLESETQYF
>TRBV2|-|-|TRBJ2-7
TGTGCCAGCAGGTCTCGGAGGCAGTACTTC
CASRSRRQYF
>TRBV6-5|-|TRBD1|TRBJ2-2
TGTGCCAGCAGAGAGACAGGGGGCGCCGCCGGGGAGCTGTTTTTT
CASRETGGAAGELFF
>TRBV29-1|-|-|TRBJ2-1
TGCAGCGTTGAAGACAGGAGGAGTGAGCAGTTCTTC
CSVEDRRSEQFF
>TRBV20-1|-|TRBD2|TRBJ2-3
TGCAGTGCTGCGGTTAGCGGGGTTAGCACAGATACGCAGTATTTT
CSAAVSGVSTDTQYF
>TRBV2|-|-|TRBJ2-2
TGTGCCAGCAGTTCAGGGGAGTTCGGGGAGCTGTTTTTT
CASSSGEFGELFF
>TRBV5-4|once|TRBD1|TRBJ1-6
TGTGCCAGCAGCCCAACTCCCGGGACAGGGAATTCACCCCTCCACTTT
CASSPTPGTGNSPLHF
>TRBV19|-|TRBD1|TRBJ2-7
TGTGCCAGTAGTAGGACAGGGAAAGACTACGAGCAGTACTTC
CASSRTGKDYEQYF
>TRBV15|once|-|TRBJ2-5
TGTGCCACCAGCAGAGCTGCAGGGGCAGAGACCCAGTACTTC
CATSRAAGAETQYF
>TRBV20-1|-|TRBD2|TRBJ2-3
TGCAGTGCTAGAGCAGCGGGGGCAGATACGCAGTATTTT
CSARAAGADTQYF
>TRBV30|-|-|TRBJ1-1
TGTGCCTGGAGTGACGGGTTCCCCTCCGGCGCTTTCTTT
CAWSDGFPSGAFF
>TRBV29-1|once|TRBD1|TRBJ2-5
TGCAGCGTTGAGCTACCGGACAGGGCCCAAGAGACCCAGTACTTC
CSVELPDRAQETQYF
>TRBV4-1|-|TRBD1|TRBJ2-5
TGCGCCAGCTCCACTCAGGGGGCCAAAGAGACCCAGTACTTC
CASSTQGAKETQYF
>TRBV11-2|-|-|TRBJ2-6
TGTGCCAGCAGCTTATTTCCCACGTGGGACGTAGCTATGACTTCTGGGGCCAACGTCCTGACTTTC
CASSLFPTWDVAMTSGANVLTF
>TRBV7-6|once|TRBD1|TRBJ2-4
TGTGCCAGCAGCCCTGGGACAGGGATCAACATTCAGTACTTC
CASSPGTGINIQYF
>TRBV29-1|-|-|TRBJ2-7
TGCAGCGTAGTCAGGGCCTACGAGCAGTACTTC
CSVVRAYEQYF
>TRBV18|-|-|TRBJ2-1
TGTGCCAGCACCGCCATCCTACCCCGCGACTCCTACAATGAGCAGTTCTTC
CASTAILPRDSYNEQFF
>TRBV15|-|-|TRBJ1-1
TGTGCCACCAGCAGAGATGCGACCCCGAACACTGAAGCTTTCTTT
CATSRDATPNTEAFF
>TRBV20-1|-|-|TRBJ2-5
TGCAGTGCTGCTCTTCGAGGGCAAGAGACCCAGTACTTC
CSAALRGQETQYF
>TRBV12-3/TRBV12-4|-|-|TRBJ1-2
TGTGCCAGCAGTTTCGGGCAGAACTCCTATGGCTACACCTTC
CASSFGQNSYGYTF
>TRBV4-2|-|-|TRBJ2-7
TGTGCCAGCAGCCCTCGGGAGTTCTACGAGCAGTACTTC
CASSPREFYEQYF
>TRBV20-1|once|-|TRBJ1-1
TGCAGTGCTTGGAGACTTGAAGCTTTCTTT
CSAWRLEAFF
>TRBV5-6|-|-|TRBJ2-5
TGTGCCAGCAGCACGGGACCAATGCAAGAGACCCAGTACTTC
CASSTGPMQETQYF
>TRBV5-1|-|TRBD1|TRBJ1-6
TGCGCCAGCAGCTTGGAACCTCTTGCGGAGGACAGGGTGACACCCCTCCACTTT
CASSLEPLAEDRVTPLHF
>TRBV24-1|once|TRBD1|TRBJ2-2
TGTGCCACCAGTGATCCAGGGGGCAACGGCGGGGAGCTGTTTTTT
CATSDPGGNGGELFF
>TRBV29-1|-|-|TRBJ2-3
TGCAGCGCCCACCGGGACGAGCCCGCCGGTACGCAGTATTTT
CSAHRDEPAGTQYF
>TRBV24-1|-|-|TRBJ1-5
TGTGCCACCTGGGCAGGGGGCAATCAGCCCCAGCATTTT
CATWAGGNQPQHF
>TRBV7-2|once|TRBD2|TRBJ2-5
TGTGCCAGCAGCCGGCGGAGGAGCGGGGGGGTGGAGACCCAGTACTTC
CASSRRRSGGVETQYF
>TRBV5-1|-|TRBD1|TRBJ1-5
TGCGCCAGCAGCGCGACCGGGACAGGGGAGAATCAGCCCCAGCATTTT
CASSATGTGENQPQHF
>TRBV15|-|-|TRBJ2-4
TGTGCCACCAGCAGAGGCCCCACCGCACAGGAAGGGGTTCAGTACTTC
CATSRGPTAQEGVQYF
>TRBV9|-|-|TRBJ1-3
TGTGCCAGCAGCGTAAGGGCTCCGGGAAACACCATATATTTT
CASSVRAPGNTIYF
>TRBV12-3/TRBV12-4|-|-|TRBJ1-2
TGTGCCAGCAACCTCCGGGACGGCTATGGCTACACCTTC
CASNLRDGYGYTF
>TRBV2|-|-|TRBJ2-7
TGTGCCAGCAGTGCCCCCACTAGGGGGAACTACGAGCAGTACTTC
CASSAPTRGNYEQYF
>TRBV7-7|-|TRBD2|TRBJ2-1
TGTGCTAGCAGTTCTAGCGGGGCCTCCTACAATGAGCAGTTCTTC
CASSSSGASYNEQFF
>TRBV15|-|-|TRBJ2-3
TGTGCCACTACAGGGATAAATACAGATACGCAGTATTTT
CATTGINTDTQYF
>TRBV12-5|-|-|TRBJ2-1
TGTGCTAGTGGCCTGAGGGAGGAGCAGTTCTTC
CASGLREEQFF
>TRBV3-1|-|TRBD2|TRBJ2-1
TGTGCCAGCAGCAGGGGGCTAGCGGGGGGTCATGAGCAGTTCTTC
CASSRGLAGGHEQFF
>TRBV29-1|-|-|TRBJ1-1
TGCAGCGTCCATCAGGGAAACACTGAAGCTTTCTTT
CSVHQGNTEAFF
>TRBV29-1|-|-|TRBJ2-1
TGCAGCGTTGACACAAGCGGGTGGATTGAGCAGTTCTTC
CSVDTSGWIEQFF
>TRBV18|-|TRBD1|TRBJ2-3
TGTGCCAGCTCCGGACAGGGCCCAGATACGCAGTATTTT
CASSGQGPDTQYF
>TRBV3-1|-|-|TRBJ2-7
TGTGCCAGCAGCCAAGTCCACGAGCAGTACTTC
CASSQVHEQYF
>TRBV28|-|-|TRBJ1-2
TGTGCCAGCAGTGGCACAGGGAGCTATGGCTACACCTTC
CASSGTGSYGYTF
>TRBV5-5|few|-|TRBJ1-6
TGTGCCAGCAGCTTGGACAGGGCGTCACCCCTCCACTTT
CASSLDRASPLHF
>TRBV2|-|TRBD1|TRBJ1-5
TGTGCCAGCTCGGACAGGGAAAATCAGCCCCAGCATTTT
CASSDRENQPQHF
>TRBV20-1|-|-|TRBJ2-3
TGCAGTGCTAGAGATAGGGCTAGCGAGTACACAGATACGCAGTATTTT
CSARDRASEYTDTQYF
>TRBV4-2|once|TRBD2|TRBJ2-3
TGTGCCAGCAGCCAACCCCGTTCCGGGGGGGCTCCAGATACGCAGTATTTT
CASSQPRSGGAPDTQYF
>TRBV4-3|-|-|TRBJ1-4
TGCGCCAGCAGCCAAGGCCCCTTAGAGGCAACTAATGAAAAACTGTTTTTT
CASSQGPLEATNEKLFF
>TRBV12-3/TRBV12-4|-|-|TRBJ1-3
TGTGCCAGCAGCACTAGACTAGCTGAAAACACCATATATTTT
CASSTRLAENTIYF
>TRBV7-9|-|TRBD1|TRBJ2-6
TGTGCCAGCAGCTTAGCACCCGGACAGGGACCTGGGGCCAACGTCCTGACTTTC
CASSLAPGQGPGANVLTF
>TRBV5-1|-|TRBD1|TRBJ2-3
TGCGCCAGCAGCTTGGGCAGGGGGCATGACACAGATACGCAGTATTTT
CASSLGRGHDTDTQYF